A single sample is the source of the 18 T cell receptor beta chains below, sequenced in a study of T cells in tumors after PD-1 blockade. Time point of the sample: first of two post-therapy site-matched biopsies roughly 2 months apart. Repertoires were generated with immunoSEQ multiplex PCR, while TCRdb's copy carries only in-frame clones and drops some. The repertoire holds fewer than 3,000 clones, with about 71% as singletons. The specimen was tumor tissue, collected after anti-PD-1 treatment. These receptor sequences come from a human donor with basal cell carcinoma.

This chain joins TRBV24-1 and TRBJ1-5; tentative D call: TRBD1 (5 bases). Germline assignment: CDR1 KGHDR and CDR2 SFDVKD. Trimming pared 12 bases from V and 0 bases from J, leaving 14 bases between. The CDR3 runs to 14 residues. This chain's CDR3 is CASTRDYSNQPQHF. The DNA for the CDR3 is TGTGCCTCTACCAGGGATTATAGCAATCAGCCCCAGCATTTT.

This clone came up a few times. The J gene is TRBJ2-2, the V gene TRBV5-6; D remains ambiguous. The CDR3 totals 15 residues. Germline loops: CDR1 SGHDT, CDR2 YYEEEE. Trimming removed 4 bases from V and 1 base from J, with 11 bases in between. The CDR3 DNA is TGTGCCAGCAGCCTCACACTCATGAACACCGGGGAGCTGTTTTTT. This encodes CASSLTLMNTGELFF.

This chain connects TRBV18 to TRBJ2-7, with D uncertain. Deletions cut 6 bases from V and 0 bases from J, with 12 bases between. CDR3 length: 14 amino acids. Germline-derived CDR1 and CDR2 are KGHSH and LQKENI. The CDR3 sequence is CASSFLPSSYEQYF. The CDR3 nucleotides read TGTGCCAGCTCGTTTCTCCCCAGCTCCTACGAGCAGTACTTC.

The chain joins TRBV30 to TRBJ2-1, with TRBD1 matching 8 bases. From germline, CDR1 is GTSNPN and CDR2 SVGIG (reference sequence). V gave up 0 bases and J gave up 5 bases; unmatched junction bases: 3. This CDR3 region has 14 residues. CDR3 bases: TGTGCCTGGAGTGTACTGACAGGGGACAATGAGCAGTTCTTC. Protein product: CAWSVLTGDNEQFF. Drawing the rest from reference TRBV30 and TRBJ2-1, the complete variable domain is SQTIHQWPATLVQPVGSPLSLECTVEGTSNPNLYWYRQAAGRGLQLLFYSVGIGQISSEVPQNLSASRPQDRQFILSSKKLLLSDSGFYLCAWSVLTGDNEQFFGPGTRLTVL.

The J gene is TRBJ2-1, the V gene TRBV4-1, with 7 positions matching TRBD1. Germline CDR1 and CDR2: MGHRA and YSYEKL. This CDR3 is built from 16 residues. Losses at the gene ends were 0 bases for V and 2 bases for J; bases not matched to a gene: 4. DNA for the CDR3: TGCGCCAGCAGCCAAGATCAGGGGGAAGCCTACAATGAGCAGTTCTTC. The encoded protein is CASSQDQGEAYNEQFF.

V gene TRBV2 combines with J gene TRBJ2-7; D tentatively reads TRBD1 or TRBD2 (5 bases each). CDR1 is SNHLY, CDR2 FYNNEI, per germline. Trimming cost V 8 bases and J 3 bases, with 14 bases left between them. The CDR3 is 13 amino acids. The chain's CDR3 is CASRRDGLYEQYF. CDR3 coding DNA: TGTGCCAGCCGCCGGGACGGCCTCTACGAGCAGTACTTC.

The genes are TRBV5-1 and TRBJ2-5; D may be TRBD1 (6 bases). The CDR3 runs to 15 residues. Germline lookup yields CDR1 SGHRS and CDR2 YFSETQ. V lost 1 base and J lost 2, with 12 bases in between. DNA of the CDR3: TGCGCCAGCAGCTTGCAAGGACAGAGACAAGAGACCCAGTACTTC. It specifies CASSLQGQRQETQYF.

This chain joins TRBV7-6 and TRBJ2-5; TRBD2 is a possible D gene (7 bases). The V and J ends lost 2 bases and 1 base respectively, with 8 bases between them. From germline, CDR1 is SGHVS and CDR2 FNYEAQ. The CDR3 contains 14 residues. CDR3 loop: CASSLRGAQETQYF. The CDR3 bases are TGTGCCAGCAGCTTACGGGGGGCCCAAGAGACCCAGTACTTC.

This clone was counted a single time. V is TRBV6-5 and J is TRBJ2-7; D gene uncertain. Trimming removed 0 bases at V and 13 bases at J, with 16 bases between. This CDR3 is built from 13 residues. The germline V gene encodes CDR1 MNHEY and CDR2 SVGAGI. The DNA of the CDR3 is TGTGCCAGCAGTTACTCGCTAGGGCGTGATTGTTACTTC. Encoded protein: CASSYSLGRDCYF.

This chain connects TRBV7-2 to TRBJ1-1, with unresolved D. V dropped 2 bases and J dropped 1 base, with 8 bases sitting between them. CDR1 SGHTA and CDR2 FQGNSA come from the germline V gene. This CDR3 is 14 amino acids long. CDR3 residues: CASSLLAGNTEAFF. CDR3 coding DNA: TGTGCCAGCAGCTTACTGGCGGGGAACACTGAAGCTTTCTTT.

V and J are TRBV30 and TRBJ1-3, with 7 bases lining up with TRBD1. The germline gives CDR1 GTSNPN, CDR2 SVGIG (reference sequence). The ends lost 1 base at V and 4 bases at J; junction bases unmatched: 7. This CDR3 comprises 15 residues. The CDR3 region has the DNA TGTGCCTGGAGTGATCCAGGGGGAAGGGGAAACACCATATATTTT. Residues: CAWSDPGGRGNTIYF.

The rearrangement links TRBV5-1 to TRBJ2-2; TRBD2 aligns across 10 bases. The V segment lost 2 bases and the J segment 5 bases; nucleotides outside the gene matches: 9. The CDR3 length is 17 residues. The V gene's germline CDR1 is SGHRS and CDR2 YFSETQ. CDR3 DNA: TGCGCCAGCAGCTTTGTTGGTAGCGGGGGGCGGACCGGGGAGCTGTTTTTT. Its translation: CASSFVGSGGRTGELFF.

This chain links TRBV20-1 with TRBJ1-1; D remains unclear. CDR3 length: 9 residues. Germline V gives CDR1 DFQATT, CDR2 SNEGSKA (reference sequence). Trimming took 6 bases from V and 3 from J, leaving 2 bases between them. CDR3 region: CSADTEAFF. CDR3 DNA sequence: TGCAGTGCCGACACTGAAGCTTTCTTT.

The chain uses TRBV5-1 and TRBJ1-1, with unresolved D. The CDR3 consists of 15 residues. Trimming stripped 0 bases from V and 5 bases from J, with 14 bases between. From germline, CDR1 is SGHRS and CDR2 YFSETQ. In DNA form, the CDR3 reads TGCGCCAGCAGCTTGGGTGAGGGCCGGGGTACTGAAGCTTTCTTT. Translating gives CASSLGEGRGTEAFF.

This clone was found a few times. V usage is TRBV6-5 and J usage is TRBJ2-5, with TRBD2 identical over 7 bases. The CDR3 loop spans 15 amino acids. Germline assignment: CDR1 MNHEY and CDR2 SVGAGI. With 2 bases clipped from V and 4 bases from J, the junction kept 7 bases outside the gene matches. CDR3 coding DNA: TGTGCCAGCAGTTACACGGGGGGACGGGGAGAGACCCAGTACTTC. As protein: CASSYTGGRGETQYF.

V is TRBV19 and J is TRBJ2-7; 8 bases align to TRBD1. Trimming cost V 8 bases and J 5 bases; bases outside gene matches: 5. Germline V CDR1 and CDR2: LNHDA, SQIVND (reference sequence). This CDR3 is built from 12 residues. The CDR3 here is CASADRGHEQYF. CDR3 bases: TGTGCCAGTGCAGACAGGGGCCACGAGCAGTACTTC.

The chain carries TRBV30 and TRBJ1-6, with D possibly being TRBD1 (6 bases). Germline V lookup: CDR1 GTSNPN, CDR2 SVGIG (reference sequence). The CDR3 extends over 13 amino acids. Trimming stripped 4 bases from V and 6 bases from J, with 10 bases between. CDR3 sequence: CAWNRDTNSPLHF. The DNA for the CDR3 is TGTGCCTGGAACCGGGACACTAATTCACCCCTCCACTTT.

The V gene is TRBV4-1, the J gene TRBJ2-4; 11 nucleotides match TRBD2. The germline V gene has CDR1 MGHRA and CDR2 YSYEKL. The CDR3 has 18 residues. The junction had 7 bases not matched to a gene; V was cut back by 3 bases and J by 0 bases. In DNA form, the CDR3 reads TGCGCCAGCAGCCAGGCGGGACTAGCGGAACTAGCCAAAAACATTCAGTACTTC. Translation: CASSQAGLAELAKNIQYF.